The TCR beta chain described here comes from a study of Graves' ophthalmopathy and Graves' hyperthyroidism. Across the study: The blood sample was drawn at first diagnosis and before any treatment.

Amplification of the TCR beta CDR3 regions used RNA transcripts (as template). In the first round, RT-PCR was carried out with HTBI primers, and a multiplex PCR formed the second round. TCRdb processed the multiplex PCR reads anew with MiXCR; each CDR3 protein has one entry. The top ten clones hold 5.5% to 7% of a sample with 400,000 or so distinct CDR3 sequences, roughly 14% of them seen once. V gave up 1 base and J gave up 7 bases, with 10 bases separating them. CDR1 and CDR2 (germline): SGHTA, FQGNSA. The length of the CDR3 is 14 residues. Patients in the hyperthyroidism group, adults aged 18 to 65, were newly diagnosed, under 2 months' duration. This clonotype was found many times.

The specimen was peripheral blood. The origin of this receptor is a young woman with stable Graves' hyperthyroidism. The V gene is TRBV7-2, the J gene TRBJ2-2, with D hard to call. DNA for the CDR3: TGTGCCAGCAGCTTAGAGGGTCGCGGCGGGGAGCTGTTTTTT. Translating it yields CASSLEGRGGELFF.